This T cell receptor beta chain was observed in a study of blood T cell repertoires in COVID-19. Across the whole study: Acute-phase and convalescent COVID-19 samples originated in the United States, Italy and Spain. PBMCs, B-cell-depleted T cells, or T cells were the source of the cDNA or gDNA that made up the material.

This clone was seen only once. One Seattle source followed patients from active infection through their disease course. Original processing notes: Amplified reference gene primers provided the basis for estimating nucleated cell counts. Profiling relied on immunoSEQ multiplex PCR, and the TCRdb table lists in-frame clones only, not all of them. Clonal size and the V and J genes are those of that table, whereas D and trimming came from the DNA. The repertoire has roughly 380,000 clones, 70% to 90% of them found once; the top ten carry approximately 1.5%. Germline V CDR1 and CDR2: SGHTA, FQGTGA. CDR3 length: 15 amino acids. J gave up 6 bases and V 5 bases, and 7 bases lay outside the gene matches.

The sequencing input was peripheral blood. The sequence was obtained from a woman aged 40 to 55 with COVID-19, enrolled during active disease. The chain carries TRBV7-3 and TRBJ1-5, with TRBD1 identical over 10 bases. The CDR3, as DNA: TGTGCCAGCAGCCCGAACGGACAGGGGGGTCAGCCCCAGCATTTT. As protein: CASSPNGQGGQPQHF.